The clone carrying this TCR beta chain was seen a handful of times. There are 16 residues in the CDR3. Germline values: CDR1 LNHNV, CDR2 YYDKDF (reference sequence). V lost 0 bases and J lost 7; bases outside the gene matches: 6. Original processing notes: Researchers report that nucleated cell counts were estimated from reference gene primer amplification. Clones were sequenced by immunoSEQ multiplex PCR, and TCRdb holds only the in-frame ones, with some missing. V and J calls plus clone size are reproduced from that table; the DNA served to infer D and trimming. The sample records 250,000 to 400,000 clones, approximately 88% being singletons. This sample is drawn from a study of blood T cell repertoires in COVID-19. On the study more broadly: Both acute and convalescent COVID-19 samples were obtained from the United States, Italy and Spain. T cells, B-cell-depleted T cells, or PBMCs provided the cDNA or gDNA that served as material.

The chain recombines TRBV15 with TRBJ1-5; the match to TRBD1 covers 10 bases. The sequencing sample was made of peripheral blood. The TCR originated in a woman in her twenties or thirties with COVID-19, enrolled during active disease. The CDR3 DNA is TGTGCCACCAGCAGAGATGTTGGACAGGGGGGACAGCCCCAGCATTTT. Protein product: CATSRDVGQGGQPQHF. The whole variable domain, filled in from reference TRBV15 and TRBJ1-5, reads DAMVIQNPRYQVTQFGKPVTLSCSQTLNHNVMYWYQQKSSQAPKLLFHYYDKDFNNEADTPDNFQSRRPNTSFCFLDIRSPGLGDTAMYLCATSRDVGQGGQPQHFGDGTRLSIL.